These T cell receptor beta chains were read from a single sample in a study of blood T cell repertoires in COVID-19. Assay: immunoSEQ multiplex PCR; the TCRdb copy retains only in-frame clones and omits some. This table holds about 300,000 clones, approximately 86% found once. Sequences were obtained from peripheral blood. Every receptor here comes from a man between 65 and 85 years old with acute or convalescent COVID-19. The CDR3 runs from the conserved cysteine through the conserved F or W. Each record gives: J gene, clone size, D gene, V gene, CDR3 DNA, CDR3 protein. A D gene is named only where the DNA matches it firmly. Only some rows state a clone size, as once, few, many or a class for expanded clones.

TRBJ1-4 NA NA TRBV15 TGTGCCACCAGCCGGCTAGAGGGGGCAACTAATGAAAAACTGTTTTTT CATSRLEGATNEKLFF
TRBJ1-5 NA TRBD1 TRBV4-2 TGTGCCAGCAGCCAAGAATCCAGGGGGACTCAGCCCCAGCATTTT CASSQESRGTQPQHF
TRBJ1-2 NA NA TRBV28 TGTGCCAGCAGTTTAGCCCCCACAGGGATCCACTATGGCTACACCTTC CASSLAPTGIHYGYTF
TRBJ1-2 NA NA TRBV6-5 TGTGCCAGCAGTCGAAGTACAGGGAATCGTGGCTACACCTTC CASSRSTGNRGYTF
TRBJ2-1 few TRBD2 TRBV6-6 TGTGCCAGCAGGCGACTAGCGGGGGGGTACAATGAGCAGTTCTTC CASRRLAGGYNEQFF
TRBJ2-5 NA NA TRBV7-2 TGTGCCAGCAGCGCCGCGCTAGAGAGGTCGGAGACCCAGTACTTC CASSAALERSETQYF
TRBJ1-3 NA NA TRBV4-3 TGCGCCAGCAGCCAAGGGGCAGGCCACTCGTTCTCTGGAAACACCATATATTTT CASSQGAGHSFSGNTIYF
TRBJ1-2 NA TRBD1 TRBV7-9 TGTGCCAGCAGCTCAGGACAGGGCAACTATGGCTACACCTTC CASSSGQGNYGYTF
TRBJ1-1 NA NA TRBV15 TGTGCCACCAGCAGAGATCTGGCCGGGGACACTGAAGCTTTCTTT CATSRDLAGDTEAFF
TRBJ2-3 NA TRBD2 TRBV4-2 TGTGCCAGCAGCCAAGATGGGTCTGCTAGCGGGGGTACGCAGTATTTT CASSQDGSASGGTQYF
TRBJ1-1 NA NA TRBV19 TGTGCCAGTAGAAAGAGGGAGGGCCCGGGGACTGAAGCTTTCTTT CASRKREGPGTEAFF
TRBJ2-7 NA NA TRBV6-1 TGTGCCAGCAGTGAAGAAGGGGACTCCATCTACGAGCAGTACTTC CASSEEGDSIYEQYF
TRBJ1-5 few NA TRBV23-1 TGCGCCAGCAGTCAATCGTCGGGGATGGCTCAGCCCCAGCATTTT CASSQSSGMAQPQHF
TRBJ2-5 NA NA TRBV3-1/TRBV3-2 TGTGCCAGCAGTGCTGGAGCCTCAGAGACCCAGTACTTC CASSAGASETQYF